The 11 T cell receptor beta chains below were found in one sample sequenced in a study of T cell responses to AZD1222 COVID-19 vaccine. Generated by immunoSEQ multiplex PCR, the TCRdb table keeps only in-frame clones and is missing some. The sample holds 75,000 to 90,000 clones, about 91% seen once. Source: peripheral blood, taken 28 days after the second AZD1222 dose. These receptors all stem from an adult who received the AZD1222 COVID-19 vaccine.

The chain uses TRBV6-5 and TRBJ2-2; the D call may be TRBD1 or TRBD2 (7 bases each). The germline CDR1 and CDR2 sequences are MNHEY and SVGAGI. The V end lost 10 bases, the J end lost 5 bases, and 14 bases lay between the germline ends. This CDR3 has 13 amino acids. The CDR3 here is CAKTQGGTGELFF. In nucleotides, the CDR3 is TGTGCCAAAACCCAGGGGGGGACCGGGGAGCTGTTTTTT.

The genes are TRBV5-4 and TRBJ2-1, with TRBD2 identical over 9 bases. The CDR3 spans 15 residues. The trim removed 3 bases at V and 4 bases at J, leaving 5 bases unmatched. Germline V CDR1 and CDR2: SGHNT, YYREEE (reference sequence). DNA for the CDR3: TGTGCCAGCAGCTCCCCGGGACTAGCTTACAATGAGCAGTTCTTC. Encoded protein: CASSSPGLAYNEQFF.

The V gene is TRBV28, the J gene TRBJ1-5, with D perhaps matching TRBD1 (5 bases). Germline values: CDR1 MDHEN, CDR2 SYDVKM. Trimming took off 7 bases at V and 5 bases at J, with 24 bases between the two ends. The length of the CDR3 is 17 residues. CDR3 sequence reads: CASNLLFRVSRDQPQHF. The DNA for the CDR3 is TGTGCCAGCAATCTGCTCTTCCGGGTCTCCAGGGATCAGCCCCAGCATTTT.

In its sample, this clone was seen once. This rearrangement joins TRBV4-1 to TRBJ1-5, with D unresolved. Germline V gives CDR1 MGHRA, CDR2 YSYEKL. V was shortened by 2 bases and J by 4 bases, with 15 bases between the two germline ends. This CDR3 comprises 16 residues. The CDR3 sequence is CASSQPGRSTNQPQHF. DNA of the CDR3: TGCGCCAGCAGCCAACCTGGAAGAAGCACAAATCAGCCCCAGCATTTT.

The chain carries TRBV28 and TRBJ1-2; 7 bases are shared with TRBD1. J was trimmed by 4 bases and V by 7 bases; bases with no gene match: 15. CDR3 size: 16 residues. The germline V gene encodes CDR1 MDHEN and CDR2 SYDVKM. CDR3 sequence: CASIPPGGQSTYGYTF. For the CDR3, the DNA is TGTGCCAGCATCCCCCCCGGGGGACAGAGCACCTATGGCTACACCTTC.

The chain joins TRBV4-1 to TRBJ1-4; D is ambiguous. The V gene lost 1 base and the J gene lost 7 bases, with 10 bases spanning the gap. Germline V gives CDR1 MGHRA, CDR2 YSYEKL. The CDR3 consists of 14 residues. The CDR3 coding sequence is TGCGCCAGCAGCCAAGTTAATTTCGGTGAAAAACTGTTTTTT. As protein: CASSQVNFGEKLFF.

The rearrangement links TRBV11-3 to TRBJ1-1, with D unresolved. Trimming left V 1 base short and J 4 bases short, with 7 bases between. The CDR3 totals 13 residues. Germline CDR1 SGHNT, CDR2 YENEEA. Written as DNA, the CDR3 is TGTGCCAGCAGCTTAGGCCGTCGCACTGAAGCTTTCTTT. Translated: CASSLGRRTEAFF. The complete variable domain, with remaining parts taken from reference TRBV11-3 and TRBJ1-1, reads EAGVVQSPRYKIIEKKQPVAFWCNPISGHNTLYWYLQNLGQGPELLIRYENEEAVDDSQLPKDRFSAERLKGVDSTLKIQPAELGDSAVYLCASSLGRRTEAFFGQGTRLTVV.

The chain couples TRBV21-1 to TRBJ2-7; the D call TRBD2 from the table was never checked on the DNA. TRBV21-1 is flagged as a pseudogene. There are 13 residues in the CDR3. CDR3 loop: CASSKDSGYEQYF. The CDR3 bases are TGTGCCAGCAGCAAAGATAGCGGGTACGAGCAGTACTTC.

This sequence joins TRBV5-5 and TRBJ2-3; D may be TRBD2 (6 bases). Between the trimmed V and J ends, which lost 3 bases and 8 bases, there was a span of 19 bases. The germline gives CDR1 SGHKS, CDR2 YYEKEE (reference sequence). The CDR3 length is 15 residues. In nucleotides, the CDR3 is TGTGCCAGCAGCTCAAGACTAACGGGACTTTTTACGCAGTATTTT. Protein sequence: CASSSRLTGLFTQYF.

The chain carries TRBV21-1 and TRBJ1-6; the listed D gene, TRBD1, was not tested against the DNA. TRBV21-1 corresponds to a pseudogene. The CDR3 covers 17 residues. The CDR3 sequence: CASSKGRGGVDNSPLHF. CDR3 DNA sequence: TGTGCCAGCAGCAAGGGGAGAGGGGGCGTAGATAATTCACCCCTCCACTTT.

CDR3: CASSPLQGVNTEAFF. As DNA, the CDR3 is TGTGCCAGCTCGCCTCTACAAGGGGTGAACACTGAAGCTTTCTTT. The gene calls are TRBV18 and TRBJ1-1, with D perhaps TRBD1 (5 bases). V lost 6 bases and J lost 0, with 14 bases in between. CDR3 length: 15 residues. Germline V gene sequence: CDR1 KGHSH, CDR2 LQKENI.